The clone carrying this T cell receptor (beta chain) was found a few times. Its cognate antigen is unknown. Time point denoted: longitudinal time-point 1 (baseline). The study built unsorted libraries from 2 million PBMCs kept at -80 C. The sample is drawn from a study of neurological immune-mediated disorders. Study findings and constraints: No sharing of CDR3 amino acid sequences was observed among expanded clones across subjects, suggesting private repertoires in all groups.

TCRdb analysed the 5' RACE reads with MiXCR anew, one entry per CDR3 protein. The sample includes tens of thousands of distinct CDR3 sequences, 9.5% to 13% of them seen just once. This CDR3 is 18 amino acids long. V trimming: 5 bases; J trimming: 11 bases; junction bases outside the gene matches: 20. Germline V gives CDR1 MDHEN, CDR2 SYDVKM. This rearrangement joins TRBV28 to TRBJ2-6; 8 nucleotides match TRBD1. This clonotype originated in a man aged 30 to 39 in good health. Sequencing input: PBMCs. This CDR3 reads CASSPPGAGPGGEDVLTF. The CDR3 coding sequence is TGTGCCAGCAGTCCACCAGGGGCGGGACCAGGGGGCGAGGACGTCCTGACTTTC. Complete variable domain (other parts from reference TRBV28 and TRBJ2-6): DVKVTQSSRYLVKRTGEKVFLECVQDMDHENMFWYRQDPGLGLRLIYFSYDVKMKEKGDIPEGYSVSREKKERFSLILESASTNQTSMYLCASSPPGAGPGGEDVLTFGAGSRLTVL.